The entry below gives a single TCR beta chain sequence along with its context. Its antigen remains unknown. The read terminates 3 residues ahead of where the CDR3 ends, so the germline J gene completes it. Mixed chimerism was transient after nonmyeloablative marrow transplants from related graft donors. V shed 1 base and J shed 2 bases, with 5 bases lying between them. CDR1 GTSNPN and CDR2 SVGIG come from the germline V gene (reference sequence). There are 12 residues in the CDR3. These data belong to a study of Tregs in tolerant kidney transplant recipients. Study-wide points: Activated donor B cell expansion appeared to reveal the most relevant donor-specific TCRbeta repertoire.

The assay was immunoSEQ multiplex PCR, and TCRdb's table has in-frame clones only and misses some. Its table lists some 25,000 clones. The chain couples TRBV30 to TRBJ2-5; D is undetermined. The TCR sequence derives from a human patient who received a combined kidney and bone marrow transplant. The T cells may partly be graft donor cells. Source: CD4+ T cells from blood (PBMCs), taken 6 months after the transplant. CDR3 sequence: CAWSARQETQYF. The sequenced part of the CDR3 DNA is TGTGCCTGGAGTGCCCGGCAAGAGACC.